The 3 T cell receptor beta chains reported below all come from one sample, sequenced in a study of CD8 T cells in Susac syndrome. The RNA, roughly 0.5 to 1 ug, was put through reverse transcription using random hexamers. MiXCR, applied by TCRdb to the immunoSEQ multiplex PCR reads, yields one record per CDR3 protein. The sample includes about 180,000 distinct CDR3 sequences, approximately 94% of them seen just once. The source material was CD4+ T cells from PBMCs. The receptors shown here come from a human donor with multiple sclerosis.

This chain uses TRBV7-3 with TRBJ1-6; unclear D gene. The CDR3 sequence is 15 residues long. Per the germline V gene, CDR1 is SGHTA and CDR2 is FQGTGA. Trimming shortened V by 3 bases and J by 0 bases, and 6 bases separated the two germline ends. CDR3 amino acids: CASSLISSYNSPLHF. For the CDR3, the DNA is TGTGCCAGCAGCTTGATCAGCTCCTATAATTCACCCCTCCACTTT.

Here the CDR3 DNA reads TGTGCCTGGAGTTCCCCGGACAGAGACTACCAGCCCCAGCATTTT. Residues: CAWSSPDRDYQPQHF. The chain carries TRBV30 and TRBJ1-5, with a tentative D call TRBD1 (6 bases). Trimming removed 2 bases from V and 7 bases from J, with 18 bases in between. Germline assignment: CDR1 GTSNPN and CDR2 SVGIG (reference sequence). This CDR3 spans 15 amino acids.

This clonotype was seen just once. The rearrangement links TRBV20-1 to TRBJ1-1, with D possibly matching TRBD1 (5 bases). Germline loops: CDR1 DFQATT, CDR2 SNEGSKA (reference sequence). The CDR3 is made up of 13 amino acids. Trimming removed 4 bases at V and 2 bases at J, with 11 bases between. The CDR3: CSAIDRLNTEAFF. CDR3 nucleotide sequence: TGCAGTGCTATCGACAGACTAAACACTGAAGCTTTCTTT.